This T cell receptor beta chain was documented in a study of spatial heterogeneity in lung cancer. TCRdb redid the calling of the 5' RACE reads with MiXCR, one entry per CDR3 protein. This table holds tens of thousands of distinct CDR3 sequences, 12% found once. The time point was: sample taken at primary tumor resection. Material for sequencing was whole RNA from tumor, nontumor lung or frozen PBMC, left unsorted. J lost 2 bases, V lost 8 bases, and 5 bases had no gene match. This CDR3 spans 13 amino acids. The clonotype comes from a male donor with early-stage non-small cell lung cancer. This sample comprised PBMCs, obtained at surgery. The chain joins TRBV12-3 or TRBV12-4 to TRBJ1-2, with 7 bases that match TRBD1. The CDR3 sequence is CASRQGGNYGYTF. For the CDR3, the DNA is TGTGCCAGCCGACAGGGCGGGAACTATGGCTACACCTTC.